This is a list of T cell receptor beta chains from one sample in a study of blood T cell repertoires in COVID-19. Generated by immunoSEQ multiplex PCR, the TCRdb table keeps only in-frame clones and is missing some. The data contain a few hundred thousand clones, around 84% of them seen just once; the ten biggest clones take up about 1.5%. Sequencing used peripheral blood. The receptors were gathered from a woman in her thirties or forties who had recovered from COVID-19. Each CDR3 is given with its conserved first and last residue. Each record gives: J gene, clone size, V gene, D gene, CDR3 DNA, CDR3 protein. D genes are given only for firm matches. Size tells how often a clone was seen (once, few, many) or the class of an expanded clone, and some rows leave it out.

TRBJ1-2 | - | TRBV27 | - | TGTGCCAGCAGTTTGTCACAGGGATTTTATGGCTACACCTTC | CASSLSQGFYGYTF
TRBJ2-5 | - | TRBV9 | - | TGTGCCAGCAGCGTAGCCCCCGGAGTCGTAGAGACCCAGTACTTC | CASSVAPGVVETQYF
TRBJ2-3 | - | TRBV3-1/TRBV3-2 | - | TGTGCCAGCAGCCAAGTCGGGAACACAGATACGCAGTATTTT | CASSQVGNTDTQYF
TRBJ2-1 | once | TRBV7-9 | TRBD2 | TGTGCCAGCAGCTCCACATGGGCGGGGGGGCTTGGCAATGAGCAGTTCTTC | CASSSTWAGGLGNEQFF
TRBJ1-1 | - | TRBV6-5 | - | TGTGCCAGCAGTTACGGTGGGGGGGGTCCGAACACTGAAGCTTTCTTT | CASSYGGGGPNTEAFF
TRBJ2-1 | - | TRBV19 | TRBD2 | TGTGCCAGTATAGGGGCTAGCGGGGGGCCTGGCTCCTACAATGAGCAGTTCTTC | CASIGASGGPGSYNEQFF
TRBJ1-2 | - | TRBV4-2 | - | TGTGCCAGCAGCCAAGGCAGAACAGGGCTCGGCTCAATCTACGGCTACACCTTC | CASSQGRTGLGSIYGYTF
TRBJ1-1 | - | TRBV10-3 | - | TGTGCCACTCGAGGACTTAACACTGAAGCTTTCTTT | CATRGLNTEAFF
TRBJ2-1 | - | TRBV6-5 | - | TGTGCCAGCAGTCCATCTCTGGCAAACAATGAGCAGTTCTTC | CASSPSLANNEQFF
TRBJ1-5 | few | TRBV10-1 | - | TGCGCCAGCAGTGAGTCGCCGGGTTTGCCCCAGCATTTT | CASSESPGLPQHF
TRBJ2-1 | - | TRBV4-2 | TRBD1 | TGTGCCAGCAGCCAAGAAGGGACAGGGCATTTTTCGGTCTTC | CASSQEGTGHFSVF
TRBJ1-1 | - | TRBV2 | - | TGTGCCAGCGGAGTGGTCACTGAAGCTTTCTTT | CASGVVTEAFF
TRBJ1-2 | - | TRBV6-6 | - | TGTGCCAGCAGTTACTCAGGGGTGAATGGCTACACCTTC | CASSYSGVNGYTF
TRBJ1-2 | - | TRBV12-3/TRBV12-4 | - | TGTGCCAGCAGAGGCTACAGGGACGGCTACACCTTC | CASRGYRDGYTF
TRBJ1-5 | few | TRBV28 | - | TGTGCCAGCAGAACTTATAGCAATCAGCCCCAGCATTTT | CASRTYSNQPQHF
TRBJ2-5 | few | TRBV7-8 | TRBD1 | TGTGCCAGCAGCTCAGGACAGGGGCGCCAAGAGACCCAGTACTTC | CASSSGQGRQETQYF
TRBJ2-3 | - | TRBV7-9 | - | TGTGCCAGCAGCCAGAGGGATGCCACAGATACGCAGTATTTT | CASSQRDATDTQYF
TRBJ2-5 | - | TRBV7-2 | - | TGTGCCAGCAGCTTAGGTATTAGTAACCGGCAAGAGACCCAGTACTTC | CASSLGISNRQETQYF
TRBJ1-6 | once | TRBV7-9 | TRBD1 | TGTGCCAGCAGCTCCCTCAATACAGGGGGTAATTCACCCCTCCACTTT | CASSSLNTGGNSPLHF
TRBJ2-2 | - | TRBV28 | - | TGTGCCAGCAGTTTCTCAGATTTCACCGGGGAGCTGTTTTTT | CASSFSDFTGELFF
TRBJ1-5 | - | TRBV5-1 | - | TGCGCCAGCAGCTTAGGAGGGTTGGAGCCCCAGCATTTT | CASSLGGLEPQHF
TRBJ2-7 | - | TRBV3-1/TRBV3-2 | TRBD2 | TGTGCCAGCAGCCGAAAACCGGGACTAGCGGGGGGGAAACCCTACGAGCAGTACTTC | CASSRKPGLAGGKPYEQYF
TRBJ2-7 | - | TRBV2 | TRBD2 | TGTGCCAGCAGTGACATCACTGCCTTACTAGCGGGGGAGGTATACGAGCAGTACTTC | CASSDITALLAGEVYEQYF
TRBJ2-5 | - | TRBV28 | TRBD2 | TGTGCCAGCAGGACCCTAGCGGGGGGGCAAGGAGAGACCCAGTACTTC | CASRTLAGGQGETQYF
TRBJ2-4 | - | TRBV2 | TRBD2 | TGTGCCAGCAGTGAAGTGAGCGGGGGCACAAAACTAGCCAAAAACATTCAGTACTTC | CASSEVSGGTKLAKNIQYF
TRBJ2-7 | few | TRBV19 | - | TGTGCCAGTAGTGGCCGGCAGGGCGCCTCCTACGAGCAGTACTTC | CASSGRQGASYEQYF
TRBJ1-1 | - | TRBV5-6 | - | TGTGCCAGCAGCTTCGGGACTCGGGGCACTGAAGCTTTCTTT | CASSFGTRGTEAFF
TRBJ2-6 | - | TRBV19 | - | TGTGCCAGTAGTCTACAGCTTGCAGGGGCCAACGTCCTGACTTTC | CASSLQLAGANVLTF
TRBJ2-5 | - | TRBV5-1 | TRBD2 | TGCGCCAGCAGCAGTAAAATCTGGGGGACTAGCGGGGGAGAGGAGACCCAGTACTTC | CASSSKIWGTSGGEETQYF
TRBJ1-1 | - | TRBV19 | - | TGTGCCAGTAGGGACATGATAGAAGCTTTCTTT | CASRDMIEAFF
TRBJ1-5 | few | TRBV12-3/TRBV12-4 | - | TGTGCCAGCAGTGCCAATCGGGGTCAGCCCCAGCATTTT | CASSANRGQPQHF
TRBJ1-2 | few | TRBV5-1 | TRBD1 | TGCGCCAGCAGCTTGGGGACAGGGGGCATCTGGGATGGCTACACCTTC | CASSLGTGGIWDGYTF
TRBJ2-3 | - | TRBV28 | - | TGTGCCAGCAGTCTTATACAGGGTGCTAGCACAGATACGCAGTATTTT | CASSLIQGASTDTQYF
TRBJ2-5 | - | TRBV6-5 | - | TGTGCCAGCAGTTACTCGTTAATTCTAGGAGAGACCCAGTACTTC | CASSYSLILGETQYF
TRBJ2-1 | - | TRBV11-3 | TRBD2 | TGTGCCAGCAGCCTAACCTCGGGGGGGCAGAATGAGCAGTTCTTC | CASSLTSGGQNEQFF
TRBJ2-7 | - | TRBV3-1/TRBV3-2 | - | TGTGCCAGCAGCCAACTAAACGAGCAGTACTTC | CASSQLNEQYF